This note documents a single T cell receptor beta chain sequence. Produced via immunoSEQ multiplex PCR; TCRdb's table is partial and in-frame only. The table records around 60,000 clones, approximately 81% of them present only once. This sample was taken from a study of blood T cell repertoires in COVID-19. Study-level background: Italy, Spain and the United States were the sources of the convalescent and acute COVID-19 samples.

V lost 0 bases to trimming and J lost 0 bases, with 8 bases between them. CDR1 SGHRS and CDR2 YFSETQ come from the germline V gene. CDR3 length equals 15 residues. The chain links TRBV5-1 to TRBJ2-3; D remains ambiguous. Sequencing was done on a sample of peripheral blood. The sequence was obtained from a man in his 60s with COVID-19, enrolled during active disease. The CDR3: CASSLALQSTDTQYF. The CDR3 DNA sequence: TGCGCCAGCAGCTTGGCCCTACAGAGCACAGATACGCAGTATTTT.